Reported below is one TCR beta chain. This receptor's antigen is unknown. No much larger clonotype is one base removed from it; base qualities were not supplied. The CDR3 regions of human TCRbeta chains were analyzed by immunosequencing. The study's processing was this. TCRs in the repertoires were compared against a reference library of SARS-CoV-2-specific TCRs that had been generated with the MIRA antigen-specificity platform. Breadth was defined as the fraction of unique TCRs that were SARS-CoV-2-associated, and depth was defined as the fraction of total T cells that were SARS-CoV-2-associated. Each spike-specific TCR was assigned to its reactive spike region and to a CD4 or CD8 class using the MIRA data. Log10-transformed breadth and depth values were compared by one-way ANOVA with Sidak's multiple comparisons tests. Entries here come from immuneACCESS through TCRdb and include only in-frame sequences with V and J called. Some clones fail to appear in such tables; in the studies checked, an unresolved V gene covers under half of the shortfall, and the cause of the remainder is unknown. V, J and clone size reflect that table, while D and trimming were determined from the DNA. The sample table shows more than 85,000 clones, and roughly 93% are seen once. In total, the top ten clones hold approximately 2.9% of the sample.

The junction shows trimming of 6 bases on V and 5 bases on J, and the gene matches do not reach 6 bases of it. CDR1 is given as MNHNY and CDR2 as SVGAGI, both from the germline V gene (reference sequence). The CDR3 has 14 amino acids, counting the end cysteine and phenylalanine. Left in the record is the CDR3 DNA by itself, 42 bases read in frame from the first base. The sample's time point, from its label and the paper: about 28 days (+/-7) after the second vaccine dose. AZD1222 recipients whose second dose came at about 4 weeks and those whose second dose came at about 12 weeks were combined into one group, since spike-specific TCR depth and breadth did not differ between the two schedules. Vaccinee samples were obtained from the UK trials COV001 and COV002, which included a single-blind randomized controlled phase 2/3 trial of AZD1222 (ChAdOx1 nCoV-19) in healthy adults. Trial participant PBMC samples were collected at day 0 and day 28 after the second dose for TCRbeta chain sequencing.

The sample is drawn from a study of T cell responses to AZD1222 COVID-19 vaccine (dated by TCRdb to the early 2020s). Broadly, across the study: TCR sequencing covered roughly 230 trial participants: about 210 given two doses of AZD1222 and some 25 given two doses of MenACWY control vaccine. Trial participants were enrolled by age into 18-55, 56-69 and 70-plus year subgroups, with around 140, 26 and 57 TCR-sequenced participants respectively.

Overall results and qualifications from the work: The vaccine-associated CD4 TCRs covered the entire spike protein, and the dominant responses fell in regions 160-218 and 743-854. Most participants were white British and females outnumbered males, and the authors suggested that clonal diversity may have been underestimated. Conclusions about previously exposed vaccinees were limited because only a handful of AZD1222 recipients were SARS-CoV-2 seropositive at baseline. In the small 56-69-year group, the increase in depth fell short of significance, most likely because of low power. Spike-specific TCR breadth and depth rose significantly after two AZD1222 doses compared with day 0 and with MenACWY recipients. Reportedly, close to half of the unique spike-specific TCRs recognized epitopes lying outside the regions that are mutated in the B.1.351 and B.1.1.7 variants. Because no samples from the day 14 peak response were available, repertoires could be characterized only after the peak T cell response.

This clonotype originated in an adult who received the AZD1222 COVID-19 vaccine. This specimen was peripheral blood, taken 28 days after the second AZD1222 dose. The chain couples TRBV6-6 to TRBJ2-5; 10 central nucleotides agree with TRBD1. The nucleotides read TGTGCCAGCAGCCGGGACAGGGGATCGGAGACCCAGTACTTC. Protein translation: CASSRDRGSETQYF.